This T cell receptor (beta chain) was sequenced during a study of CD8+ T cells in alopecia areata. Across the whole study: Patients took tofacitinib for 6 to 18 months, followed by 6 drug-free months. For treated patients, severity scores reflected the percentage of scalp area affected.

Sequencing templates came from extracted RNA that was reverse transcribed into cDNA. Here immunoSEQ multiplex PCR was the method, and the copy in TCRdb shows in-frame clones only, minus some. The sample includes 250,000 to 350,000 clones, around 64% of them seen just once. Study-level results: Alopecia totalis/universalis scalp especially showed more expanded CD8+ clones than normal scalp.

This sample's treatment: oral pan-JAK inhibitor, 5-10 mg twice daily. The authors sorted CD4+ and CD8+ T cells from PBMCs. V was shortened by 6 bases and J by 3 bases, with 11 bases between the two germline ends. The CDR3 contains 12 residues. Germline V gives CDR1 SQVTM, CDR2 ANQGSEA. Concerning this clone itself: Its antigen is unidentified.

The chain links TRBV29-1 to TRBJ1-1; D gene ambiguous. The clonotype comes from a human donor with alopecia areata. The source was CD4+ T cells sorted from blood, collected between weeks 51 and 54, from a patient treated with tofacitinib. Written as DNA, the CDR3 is TGCAGCGTAGGGAGGGTGGACACTGAAGCTTTCTTT. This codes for CSVGRVDTEAFF.